What follows is one T cell receptor beta chain and its context. What it binds is unknown. 13 Jbeta primers and 60 Vbeta primers were used for the PCR. The protocol was immunoSEQ multiplex PCR, while the TCRdb copy is restricted to in-frame clones and leaves out a portion. The table records roughly 130,000 clones, 80% of them present only once. The sample comes from a study of cytomegalovirus exposure and HLA in healthy donors. Study-level findings and limits: Most TCR beta V segments were productive about 90% or about 30% of the time in an earlier analysis.

CDR1 is SNHLY, CDR2 FYNNEI, per germline. V was trimmed by 4 bases and J by 6 bases, leaving 15 bases between them. This CDR3 has 15 amino acids. The origin of this receptor is a man aged 40-49 years in good health and CMV-seronegative. The specimen sequenced was PBMCs. The chain employs TRBV2 and TRBJ2-2; D unresolved. The CDR3 region has the DNA TGTGCCAGCAGTGTGGTCGAAAAGAGCCCCGGGGAGCTGTTTTTT. The encoded protein is CASSVVEKSPGELFF. Together with reference TRBV2 and TRBJ2-2, the CDR3 gives the full variable domain: EPEVTQTPSHQVTQMGQEVILRCVPISNHLYFYWYRQILGQKVEFLVSFYNNEISEKSEIFDDQFSVERPDGSNFTLKIRSTKLEDSAMYFCASSVVEKSPGELFFGEGSRLTVL.